The entry that follows covers one T cell receptor (beta chain) sequence. Its antigen has not been determined. Base qualities are missing; no much larger clone stands one base away. The data were obtained in a study of blood T cells in healthy people across ages (dated by TCRdb to 2013 to 2016). In terms of the full investigation: In model experiments, template switching captured about one uniquely barcoded TCR beta cDNA molecule for every two T cells. To track age-related changes in TCR beta repertoire diversity, the study relied on deep sequencing normalized with unique cDNA molecular identifiers. The donors were divided into four age groups: young (average roughly 15 years), middle-aged (about 39), aged (approximately 62) and long-lived (roughly 88). To avoid experimental bias, donors of different ages were distributed randomly across sequencing lanes. Two additional independent replicas of 1 million unique cDNA reads from the same blood draw were analyzed for two donors (one aged 18 to 29 and one aged 80 or older).

Results and caveats for the whole study, not just this receptor: As age increased, observed TCR beta diversity per million T cells dropped in a roughly linear way, and a significant reduction was already evident by age 40. Compared with the aged group, more naive CD4+ T cells, fewer expanded clones and increased TCR diversity were shown by the long-lived group, suggesting age selection. The CMV infection status of donors was not known, potentially confounding age-related changes in expanded clonotypes. Since profiling was done on bulk unsorted PBMCs, naive and antigen-experienced compartments could not be conclusively compared. There was a strong correlation between observed TCR beta diversity and the percentage of naive T cells measured by flow cytometry. Estimates of total diversity based on one million sequenced T cells were regarded as lower bounds and as underestimates.

Library preparation employed 5' RACE. TCRdb lists the instrument as Illumina HiSeq 2500. A second roughly 7 to 11 cycle PCR used a sample-barcoded 5' primer and a J-beta primer mix. A unique molecular identifier was introduced onto each TCR beta cDNA molecule by a template-switch 5' adaptor carrying 12 random nucleotides. Each sample yielded at least 2.5 million CDR3-containing paired-end reads. First-strand cDNA synthesis was performed from all RNA using the Mint cDNA synthesis kit, with priming by a TRBC-specific oligonucleotide. After uracil-DNA glycosylase treatment, a first 18-cycle PCR used universal primers M1SS and BC2_uni_R on all cDNA. Processing in the source paper ran as follows. Each sample was normalized by randomly selecting 1 million high-quality reads, each carrying a distinct molecular identifier. Reads sharing molecular identifiers were discarded rather than binned into consensus sequences. MiTCR, run with a Q25 quality threshold and the strictest error-elimination algorithm, handled CDR3 identification, clonotype clustering and error correction. A nonparametric unseen species model using Euler transformation provided a lower-bound estimate of total TCR beta diversity. Clones were called with MiXCR by TCRdb after fastp trimmed the public reads at Q25, and only in-frame beta chains were retained. Rows are unified per CDR3 protein, each entry keeping the most common DNA and genes. The V and J calls were not made by the authors but by TCRdb's processing. The sample yields approximately 880,000 distinct CDR3 sequences; about 44% were counted once. Clones ranked in the top ten supply under 15% of the sample.

Donors were roughly 40 systemically healthy Caucasian individuals from Russia aged roughly 6 to 100 years. Each donor gave around 9 milliliters of peripheral blood, collected into EDTA-treated Vacutainer tubes. Ficoll-Paque density-gradient centrifugation was used to isolate PBMCs, with at least 6 million per sample. Total RNA, at least 6 micrograms per sample, was extracted from PBMCs with Trizol reagent. The percentages of naive CD45RAhigh/CD27high T cells were determined by flow cytometry on a PBMC aliquot from every donor. This sequence was found in a man under 40 in good health. Material: blood.

At the DNA level, the sequence is TGTGCCAGCTCGGACGTCGCTGAAGCTTTCTTT. This sequence encodes CASSDVAEAFF. This sequence uses TRBV6-2 or TRBV6-3 and TRBJ1-1; the D segment cannot be called with confidence. V loses 8 bases of germline sequence and J loses 6 bases, and the interval between the two ends is 10 bases. Its CDR3 holds 11 amino acids, cysteine through phenylalanine. The retained sequence is limited to the CDR3, 33 bases, with the frame set at the first base. Looking up the germline V gene yields CDR1 MNHEY and CDR2 SVGEGT.